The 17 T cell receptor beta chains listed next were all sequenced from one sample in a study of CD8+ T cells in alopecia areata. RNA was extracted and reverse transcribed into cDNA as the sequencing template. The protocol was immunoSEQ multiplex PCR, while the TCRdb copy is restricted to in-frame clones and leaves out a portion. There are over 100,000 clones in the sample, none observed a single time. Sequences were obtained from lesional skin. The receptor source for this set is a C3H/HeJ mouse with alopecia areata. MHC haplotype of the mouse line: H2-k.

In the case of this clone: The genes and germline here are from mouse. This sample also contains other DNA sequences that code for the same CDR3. The DNA read from the CDR3 is TGTGCCAGCAGTGGCGGGCTGGGGGGGCCTTATGCT. It is translated as CASSGGLGGPYA. The whole CDR3 protein reads CASSGGLGGPYAEQFF. This chain links TRBV13-3 with TRBJ2-1, with TRBD2 identical over 10 bases. The read finishes 4 residues shy of the CDR3 end, and the germline J gene is used to complete it. Germline V gives CDR1 NNHDY, CDR2 SYVADS. This CDR3 comprises 16 residues. The V and J ends lost 3 bases and 4 bases, in that order; junction bases with no gene match: 7.

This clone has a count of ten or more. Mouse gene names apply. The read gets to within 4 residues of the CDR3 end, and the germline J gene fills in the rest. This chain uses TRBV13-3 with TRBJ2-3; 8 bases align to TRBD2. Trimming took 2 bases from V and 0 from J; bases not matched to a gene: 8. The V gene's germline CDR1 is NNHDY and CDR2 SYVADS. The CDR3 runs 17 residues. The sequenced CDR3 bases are TGTGCCAGCAGTGAACTCGACTGGGGTTCTAGTGCAGAA. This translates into CASSELDWGSSAE. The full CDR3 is CASSELDWGSSAETLYF.

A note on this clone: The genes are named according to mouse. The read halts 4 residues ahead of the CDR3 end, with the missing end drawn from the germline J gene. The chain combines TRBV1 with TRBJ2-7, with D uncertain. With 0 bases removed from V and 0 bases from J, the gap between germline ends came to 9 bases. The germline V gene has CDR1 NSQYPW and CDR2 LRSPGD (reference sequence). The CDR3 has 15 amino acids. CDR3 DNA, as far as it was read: TGCACCTGCAGTGCAGATCCGCCAGCCTCCTAT. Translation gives CTCSADPPASY. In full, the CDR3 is CTCSADPPASYEQYF.

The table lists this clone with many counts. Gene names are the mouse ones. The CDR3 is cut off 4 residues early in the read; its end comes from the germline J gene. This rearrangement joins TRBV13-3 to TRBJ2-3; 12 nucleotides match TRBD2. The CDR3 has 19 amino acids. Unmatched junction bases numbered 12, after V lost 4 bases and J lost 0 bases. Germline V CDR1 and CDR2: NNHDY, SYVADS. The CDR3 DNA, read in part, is TGTGCCAGCAGTCTGACAGCGACTGGGGGGGCGCGAAGTGCAGAA. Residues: CASSLTATGGARSAE. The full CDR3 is CASSLTATGGARSAETLYF.

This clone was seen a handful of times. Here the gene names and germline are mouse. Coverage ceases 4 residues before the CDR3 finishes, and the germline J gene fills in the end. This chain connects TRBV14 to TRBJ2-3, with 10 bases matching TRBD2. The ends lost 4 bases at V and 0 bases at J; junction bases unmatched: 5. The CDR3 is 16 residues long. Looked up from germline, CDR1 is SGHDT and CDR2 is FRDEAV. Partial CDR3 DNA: TGTGCCAGCAGTCCCCTGGGGGGGCCTAGTGCAGAA. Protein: CASSPLGGPSAE. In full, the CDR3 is CASSPLGGPSAETLYF. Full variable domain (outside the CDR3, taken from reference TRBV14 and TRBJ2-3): EAGVTQSPRYAVLQEGQAVSFWCDPISGHDTLYWYQQPRDQGPQLLVYFRDEAVIDNSQLPSDRFSAVRPKGTNSTLKIQSAKQGDTATYLCASSPLGGPSAETLYFGSGTRLTVL.

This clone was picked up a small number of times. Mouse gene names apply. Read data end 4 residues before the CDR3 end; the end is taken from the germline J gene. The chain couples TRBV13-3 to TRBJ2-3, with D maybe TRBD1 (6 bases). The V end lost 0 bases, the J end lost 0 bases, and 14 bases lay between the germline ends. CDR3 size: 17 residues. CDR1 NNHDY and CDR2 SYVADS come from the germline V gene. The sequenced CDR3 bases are TGTGCCAGCAGTGATGCAGGGGCTGGCCTTAGTGCAGAA. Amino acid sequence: CASSDAGAGLSAE. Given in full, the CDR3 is CASSDAGAGLSAETLYF.

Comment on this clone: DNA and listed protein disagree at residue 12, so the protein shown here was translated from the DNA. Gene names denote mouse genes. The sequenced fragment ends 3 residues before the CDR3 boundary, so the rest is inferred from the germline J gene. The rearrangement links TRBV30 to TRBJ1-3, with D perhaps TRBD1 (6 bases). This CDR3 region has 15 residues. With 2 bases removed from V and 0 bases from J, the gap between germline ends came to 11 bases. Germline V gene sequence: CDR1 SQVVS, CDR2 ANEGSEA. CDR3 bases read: TGTAGTTCTAGATCCGGGACAAATTCTGGAAATACG. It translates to CSSRSGTNSGNT. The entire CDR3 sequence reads CSSRSGTNSGNTLYF.

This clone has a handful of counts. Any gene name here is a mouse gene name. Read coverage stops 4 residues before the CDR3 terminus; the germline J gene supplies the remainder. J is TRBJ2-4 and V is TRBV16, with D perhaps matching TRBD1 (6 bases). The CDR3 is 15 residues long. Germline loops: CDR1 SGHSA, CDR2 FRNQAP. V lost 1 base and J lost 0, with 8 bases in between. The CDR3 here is CASSLVGGSQNTLYF. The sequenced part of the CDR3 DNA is TGTGCAAGCAGCTTAGTAGGGGGTAGTCAAAAC.

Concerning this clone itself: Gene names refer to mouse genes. Partial CDR3 DNA: TGTGCTAGCAGTAGAGATGGGACAGGGGGCCGA. Translated, it gives CASSRDGTGGR. The full-length CDR3 reads as CASSRDGTGGREVFF. This chain uses TRBV17 with TRBJ1-1; TRBD1 agrees at 12 bases. The sequence runs out 4 residues before the end of the CDR3; the remainder is reconstructed from the germline J gene. The CDR3 loop spans 15 amino acids. Per germline, CDR1 MNHDT and CDR2 YYDKIL.

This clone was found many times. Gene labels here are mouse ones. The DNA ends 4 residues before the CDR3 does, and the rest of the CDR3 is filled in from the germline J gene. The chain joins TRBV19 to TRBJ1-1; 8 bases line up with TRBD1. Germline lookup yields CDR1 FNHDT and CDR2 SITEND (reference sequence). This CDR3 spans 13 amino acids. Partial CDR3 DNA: TGTGCCAGCAGTATCGGGACAGGACGA. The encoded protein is CASSIGTGR. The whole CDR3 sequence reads CASSIGTGREVFF.

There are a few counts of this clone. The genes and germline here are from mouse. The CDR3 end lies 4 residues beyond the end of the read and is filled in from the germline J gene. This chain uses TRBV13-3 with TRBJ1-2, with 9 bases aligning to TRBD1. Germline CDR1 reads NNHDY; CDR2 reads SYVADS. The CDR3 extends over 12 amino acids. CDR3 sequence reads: CASSRDRDDYTF. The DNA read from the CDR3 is TGTGCCAGCAGCCGGGACAGGGAC.

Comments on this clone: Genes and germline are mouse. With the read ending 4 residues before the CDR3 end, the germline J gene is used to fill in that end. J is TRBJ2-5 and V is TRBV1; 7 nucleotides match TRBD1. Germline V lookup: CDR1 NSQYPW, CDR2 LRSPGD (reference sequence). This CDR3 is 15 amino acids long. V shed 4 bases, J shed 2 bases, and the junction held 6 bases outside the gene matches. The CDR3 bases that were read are TGCACCTGCAGTGGAGACAGGGTCGGCCAAGAC. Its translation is CTCSGDRVGQD. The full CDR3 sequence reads CTCSGDRVGQDTQYF. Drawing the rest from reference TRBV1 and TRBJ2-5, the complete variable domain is VTLLEQNPRWRLVPRGQAVNLRCILKNSQYPWMSWYQQDLQKQLQWLFTLRSPGDKEVKSLPGADYLATRVTDTELRLQVANMSQGRTLYCTCSGDRVGQDTQYFGPGTRLLVL.

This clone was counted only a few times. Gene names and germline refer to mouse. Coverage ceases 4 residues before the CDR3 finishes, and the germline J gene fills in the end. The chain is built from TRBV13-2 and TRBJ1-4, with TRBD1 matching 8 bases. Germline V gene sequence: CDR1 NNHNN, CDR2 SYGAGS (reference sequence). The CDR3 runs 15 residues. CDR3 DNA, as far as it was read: TGTGCCAGCGGTGATAGGGCAGGGGGCAGCGAA. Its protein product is CASGDRAGGSE. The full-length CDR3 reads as CASGDRAGGSERLFF.

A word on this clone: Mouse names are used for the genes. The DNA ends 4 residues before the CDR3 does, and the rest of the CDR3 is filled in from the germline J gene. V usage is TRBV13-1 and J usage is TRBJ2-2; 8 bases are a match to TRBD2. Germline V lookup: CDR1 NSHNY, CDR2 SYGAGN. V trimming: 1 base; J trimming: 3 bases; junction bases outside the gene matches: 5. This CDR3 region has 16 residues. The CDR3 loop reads CASSDLWGGDTGQLYF. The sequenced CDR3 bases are TGTGCCAGCAGTGATCTTTGGGGGGGAGACACCGGG.

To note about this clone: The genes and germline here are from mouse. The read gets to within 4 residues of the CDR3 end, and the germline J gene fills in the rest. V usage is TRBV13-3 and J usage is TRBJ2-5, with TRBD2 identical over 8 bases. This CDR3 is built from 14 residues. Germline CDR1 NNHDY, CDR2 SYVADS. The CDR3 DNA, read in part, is TGTGCCAGCAGTGAAATGGACTGGGAGGAC. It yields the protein CASSEMDWED. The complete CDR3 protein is CASSEMDWEDTQYF. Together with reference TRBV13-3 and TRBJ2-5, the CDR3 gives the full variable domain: EAAVTQSPRSKVAVTGGKVTLSCHQTNNHDYMYWYRQDTGHGLRLIHYSYVADSTEKGDIPDGYKASRPSQENFSLILELASLSQTAVYFCASSEMDWEDTQYFGPGTRLLVL.

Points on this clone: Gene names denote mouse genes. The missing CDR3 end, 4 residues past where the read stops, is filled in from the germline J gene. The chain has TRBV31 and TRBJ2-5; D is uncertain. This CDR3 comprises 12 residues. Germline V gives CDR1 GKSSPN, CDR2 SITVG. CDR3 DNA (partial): TGTGCCTGGGATACTGTTGAAGAC. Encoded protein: CAWDTVED. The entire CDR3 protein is CAWDTVEDTQYF.

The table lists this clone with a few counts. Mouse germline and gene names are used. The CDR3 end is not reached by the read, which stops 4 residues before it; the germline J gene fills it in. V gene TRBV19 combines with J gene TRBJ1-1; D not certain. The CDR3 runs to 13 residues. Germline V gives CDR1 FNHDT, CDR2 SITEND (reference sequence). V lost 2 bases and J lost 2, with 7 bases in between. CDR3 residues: CASSILGNTEVFF. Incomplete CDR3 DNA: TGTGCCAGCAGTATCTTGGGTAACACA.